The TCR beta chain described here comes from a study of breast tumors, draining lymph nodes, adjacent tissues. The lymph nodes were axillary draining lymph nodes from breast cancer patients. Study-wide results and caveats: Compared with basal-like, luminal-like tumors shared significantly more repertoire with nontumor tissue. Tumor T cell lymph node origin was a supported hypothesis, not proven. Findings are consistent with lymph node origin and intratumoral expansion of most tumor T cells.

This clonotype has at least ten counts. The antigen is undetermined. TCRdb called the multiplex PCR reads again in MiXCR, with one record for every CDR3 protein. Seen here are under 250,000 distinct CDR3 sequences, about 30% observed once, and the top ten hold 1.4%. The V gene lost 1 base and the J gene lost 5 bases, with 5 bases spanning the gap. The CDR3 runs to 12 residues. Germline lookup yields CDR1 DFQATT and CDR2 SNEGSKA (reference sequence). The source of this sequence is a female donor with breast cancer. Some clones in this sample may be carry-over from other donors' samples. The genes are TRBV20-1 and TRBJ2-2, with D unclear. The sequencing sample was made of axillary lymph node tissue. CDR3 sequence: CSARGVTGELFF. Written as DNA, the CDR3 is TGCAGTGCTAGAGGCGTAACCGGGGAGCTGTTTTTT.